This T cell receptor (beta chain) was obtained from a study of CD8+ T cells in alopecia areata. Study information: Treatment with tofacitinib (6 to 18 months) was followed by 6 months off drug.

RNA was isolated and reverse transcribed to cDNA, the sequencing template. The table came from immunoSEQ multiplex PCR; TCRdb's copy has only in-frame clones and leaves some out. The repertoire includes over 100,000 clones, roughly three fifths of them detected once, and 10% to 15% sits in the top ten. As for treatment: oral pan-JAK inhibitor, 5-10 mg twice daily. Points from the study as a whole: Normal scalp had lower clonality than lesional scalp, with alopecia totalis/universalis lesions showing this most strongly.

Concerning this clone itself: As yet, its antigen is unknown.

This CDR3 region has 13 residues. Looked up from germline, CDR1 is MNHEY and CDR2 is SVGAGI. Trimming left V 0 bases short and J 1 base short, with 2 bases between. The source is a human donor with alopecia areata. Sample: CD8+ T cells sorted from blood, taken at week 24, from a patient treated with tofacitinib. This chain connects TRBV6-5 to TRBJ2-3, with D uncertain. The CDR3 region is CASSYSGTDTQYF. The DNA for the CDR3 is TGTGCCAGCAGTTACTCAGGCACAGATACGCAGTATTTT.